The clone carrying this T cell receptor (beta chain) was detected only once. The antigen is not known. The entry originates in a study of long-term antiretroviral therapy in people with HIV. The study, taken as a whole, reports: Viral resistance, ART adherence and therapy changes all lacked available data. HIV repertoires showed narrower CDR3 length ranges than controls.

CDR1 is SEHNR, CDR2 FQNEAQ, per germline (reference sequence). Trimming took off 3 bases at V and 4 bases at J, with 12 bases between the two ends. The CDR3 sequence is 15 residues long. Donors needed at least one pre-ART PBMC sample plus at least two post-ART samples. None of the participants with HIV were treated outside the United States. Survey-level resolution applied to immunoSEQ assay v3.0. Here immunoSEQ multiplex PCR was the method, and the copy in TCRdb shows in-frame clones only, minus some. The sample holds 30,000 to 40,000 clones, 60% to 85% seen once. The sequences come from unsorted PBMCs, collected 2 years after starting antiretroviral therapy. The genes are TRBV7-9 and TRBJ1-4; D call uncertain. The clonotype comes from a woman between 45 and 65 years old with HIV. DNA for the CDR3: TGTGCCAGCAGCTTGTCAGGTCCCTTTAATGAAAAACTGTTTTTT. It yields the protein CASSLSGPFNEKLFF.